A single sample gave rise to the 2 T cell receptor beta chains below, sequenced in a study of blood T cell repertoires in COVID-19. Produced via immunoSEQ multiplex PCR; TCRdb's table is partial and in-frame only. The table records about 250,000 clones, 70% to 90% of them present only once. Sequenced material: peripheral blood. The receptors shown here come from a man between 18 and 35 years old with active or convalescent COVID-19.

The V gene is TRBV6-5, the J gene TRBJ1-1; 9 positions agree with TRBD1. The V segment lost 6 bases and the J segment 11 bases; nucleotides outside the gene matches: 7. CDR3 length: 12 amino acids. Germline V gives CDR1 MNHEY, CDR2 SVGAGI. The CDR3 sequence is CASRRTGESAFF. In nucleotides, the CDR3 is TGTGCCAGCAGACGGACAGGGGAGTCCGCTTTCTTT.

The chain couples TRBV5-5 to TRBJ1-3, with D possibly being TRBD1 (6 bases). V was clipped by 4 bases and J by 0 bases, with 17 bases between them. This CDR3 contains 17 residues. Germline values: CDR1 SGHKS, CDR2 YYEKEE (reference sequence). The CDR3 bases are TGTGCCAGCAGCACTTTCAAAGGGGGAACCTCTGGAAACACCATATATTTT. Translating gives CASSTFKGGTSGNTIYF.